The T cell receptor (beta chain) under discussion was sequenced for a study of CD8 T cells in Susac syndrome. Germline lookup yields CDR1 MNHEY and CDR2 SVGAGI. The CDR3 runs to 13 residues. The ends were cut back, 6 bases at V and 3 bases at J, with 11 bases in the middle. In the multiple sclerosis control group, patients were treatment-naive and had stable or active relapsing-remitting disease. Reverse transcription of about 0.5 to 1 ug RNA was carried out with random hexamers. TCRdb processed the immunoSEQ multiplex PCR reads anew with MiXCR; each CDR3 protein has one entry. The sample records 110,000 or so distinct CDR3 sequences, 90% to 95% being singletons.

The origin of this receptor is a human donor with multiple sclerosis. The sample comprised CD4+ T cells from PBMCs. This chain connects TRBV6-5 to TRBJ1-1, with D unresolved. The CDR3 protein is CASSLGWDTEAFF. The DNA for the CDR3 is TGTGCCAGCAGCCTCGGGTGGGACACTGAAGCTTTCTTT.